These 20 T cell receptor beta chains were all obtained from the same sample, sequenced in a study of patients and donors after allogeneic stem cell transplantation. In TCRdb, the RT-PCR reads were re-called with MiXCR into one record per CDR3 protein. The table has about 230,000 distinct CDR3 sequences, roughly 15% seen once. The material sequenced was blood, either unsorted or a sorted T cell fraction (not recorded which). These receptor sequences come from a human donor who was either an allogeneic HSCT recipient or a stem cell or donor lymphocyte infusion donor (not recorded which). It is not recorded whose cells these are; they may come from a transplant donor.

There are a few counts of this clonotype. The chain has TRBV6-1 and TRBJ2-1; 8 nucleotides align to TRBD1. V was pared by 7 bases and J by 4 bases, with 9 bases of the junction left unmatched. Germline CDR1 MNHNS, CDR2 SASEGT. This CDR3 spans 15 amino acids. This chain's CDR3 is CASNNRDRRYNEQFF. Here the CDR3 DNA reads TGTGCCAGCAATAACCGGGACAGGAGGTACAATGAGCAGTTCTTC.

This clonotype has a count of ten or more. The chain recombines TRBV12-3 or TRBV12-4 with TRBJ2-2; D is tentatively TRBD1 or TRBD2 (5 bases each). This CDR3 comprises 15 residues. Trimming shortened V by 7 bases and J by 1 base, and 13 bases separated the two germline ends. CDR3 coding DNA: TGTGCCAGCACCCCTAGAGGGGTGAACACCGGGGAGCTGTTTTTT. It yields the protein CASTPRGVNTGELFF.

This clonotype turned up a few times. V is TRBV5-1 and J is TRBJ2-5; D is perhaps TRBD2 (5 bases). V dropped 4 bases and J dropped 1 base, with 14 bases sitting between them. Per germline, CDR1 SGHRS and CDR2 YFSETQ. The CDR3 runs to 15 residues. The DNA of the CDR3 is TGCGCCAGCAGCACTCCTGACGGAGGCCAAGAGACCCAGTACTTC. Protein sequence: CASSTPDGGQETQYF.

The rearrangement joins TRBV5-1 to TRBJ2-3; D might be TRBD1 or TRBD2, each matching 7 bases. There are 17 residues in the CDR3. V dropped 4 bases and J dropped 2 bases, with 20 bases sitting between them. Germline values: CDR1 SGHRS, CDR2 YFSETQ. The CDR3 region is CASSAGAGGALTDTQYF. The CDR3, as DNA: TGCGCCAGCAGCGCGGGGGCAGGGGGGGCCCTCACAGATACGCAGTATTTT.

This clonotype was observed at least ten times. The chain has TRBV27 and TRBJ2-3, with D tentatively TRBD1 (6 bases). Germline assignment: CDR1 MNHEY and CDR2 SMNVEV (reference sequence). The CDR3 has 16 residues. The CDR3, as DNA: TGTGCACGCTTGGGACCTAGGACAGATAACACAGATACGCAGTATTTT. It is translated as CARLGPRTDNTDTQYF.

This clonotype was seen repeatedly, ten times or more. V and J are TRBV3-1 and TRBJ1-5; D is uncertain. Germline loops: CDR1 LGHDT, CDR2 YNNKEL (reference sequence). Trimming pared 0 bases from V and 7 bases from J, leaving 13 bases between. The CDR3 is 15 residues long. For the CDR3, the DNA is TGTGCCAGCAGCCAAGATCGCAGTTCAAAACAGCCCCAGCATTTT. Translating gives CASSQDRSSKQPQHF.

The chain links TRBV6-1 to TRBJ1-5; TRBD1 matches at 8 bases. The V gene's germline CDR1 is MNHNS and CDR2 SASEGT. The J segment lost 7 bases and the V segment lost 4 bases, leaving 6 bases of the junction unmatched. This CDR3 spans 14 amino acids. CDR3 nucleotide sequence: TGTGCCAGCAGTGCCGGACAGGGACAGCAGCCCCAGCATTTT. Translated, it gives CASSAGQGQQPQHF.

V gene TRBV30 combines with J gene TRBJ2-3; 8 bases line up with TRBD2. CDR3 length: 15 amino acids. The germline V gene encodes CDR1 GTSNPN and CDR2 SVGIG (reference sequence). V trimming: 3 bases; J trimming: 4 bases; junction bases outside the gene matches: 9. The CDR3 DNA sequence: TGTGCCTGGAGCGCAAGACCGGGGGGGGCAGATACGCAGTATTTT. This codes for CAWSARPGGADTQYF. Filled out from reference TRBV30 and TRBJ2-3, the complete variable domain reads SQTIHQWPATLVQPVGSPLSLECTVEGTSNPNLYWYRQAAGRGLQLLFYSVGIGQISSEVPQNLSASRPQDRQFILSSKKLLLSDSGFYLCAWSARPGGADTQYFGPGTRLTVL.

This chain links TRBV20-1 with TRBJ1-5; D unclear. There are 16 residues in the CDR3. V was trimmed by 2 bases and J by 4 bases, leaving 18 bases between them. Germline loops: CDR1 DFQATT, CDR2 SNEGSKA (reference sequence). CDR3 sequence (DNA): TGCAGTGCTAGAACAGCCGCCCGGGGTGGGAATCAGCCCCAGCATTTT. This codes for CSARTAARGGNQPQHF.

This clonotype was detected a few times. The chain employs TRBV20-1 and TRBJ1-4, with D possibly being TRBD1 (5 bases). Germline V lookup: CDR1 DFQATT, CDR2 SNEGSKA (reference sequence). This CDR3 has 14 amino acids. V dropped 2 bases and J dropped 5 bases, with 12 bases sitting between them. The CDR3 here is CSARRGDVNEKLFF. DNA of the CDR3: TGCAGTGCTAGAAGAGGGGACGTCAATGAAAAACTGTTTTTT.

This clonotype was picked up a small number of times. The rearrangement links TRBV27 to TRBJ2-2; TRBD1 might be the D (5 bases). This CDR3 has 15 amino acids. CDR1 and CDR2 from the germline V gene are MNHEY and SMNVEV (reference sequence). V dropped 5 bases and J dropped 0 bases, with 10 bases sitting between them. CDR3 DNA: TGTGCCAGCAGTCATCAGGGATCGAACACCGGGGAGCTGTTTTTT. Protein: CASSHQGSNTGELFF.

J is TRBJ1-2 and V is TRBV29-1; possibly TRBD1 for D (5 bases). Germline-derived CDR1 and CDR2 are SQVTM and ANQGSEA. V was shortened by 2 bases and J by 8 bases, with 15 bases between the two germline ends. CDR3 length: 13 residues. CDR3 sequence reads: CSVEIGAGQGYTF. The CDR3 DNA reads TGCAGCGTTGAAATCGGGGCAGGGCAAGGCTACACCTTC.

This clonotype was seen more than once but under ten times. The rearrangement links TRBV20-1 to TRBJ2-5, with 7 bases matching TRBD1. Germline trimming cut 0 bases from V and 2 bases from J; bases unmatched to any gene: 6. This CDR3 is built from 15 residues. Germline CDR1 and CDR2: DFQATT and SNEGSKA (reference sequence). The CDR3 here is CSARDPWTGQETQYF. CDR3 DNA sequence: TGCAGTGCTAGAGACCCCTGGACAGGACAAGAGACCCAGTACTTC.

This clonotype has ten or more counts. The rearrangement uses TRBV20-1 and TRBJ2-7; D unclear. From germline, CDR1 is DFQATT and CDR2 SNEGSKA (reference sequence). V was cut by 2 bases and J by 7 bases, with 12 bases left in between. The CDR3 length is 12 residues. The CDR3 region has the DNA TGCAGTGCTAGACCGGGCCTCCGGGAGCAGTACTTC. Its protein product is CSARPGLREQYF.

The chain uses TRBV5-1 and TRBJ2-1, with D hard to call. Trimming removed 0 bases from V and 12 bases from J, with 10 bases in between. Germline V gives CDR1 SGHRS, CDR2 YFSETQ. The CDR3 is made up of 12 amino acids. The CDR3 protein is CASSLDPGPQFF. The CDR3 DNA is TGCGCCAGCAGCTTGGATCCGGGCCCGCAGTTCTTC.

This clonotype came up a few times. The chain combines TRBV6-2 or TRBV6-3 with TRBJ1-6; TRBD1 agrees at 7 bases. Germline loops: CDR1 MNHEY, CDR2 SVGEGT. V dropped 6 bases and J dropped 3; count of bases not matched to a gene: 14. The CDR3 is 18 amino acids. The CDR3 is CASRQGVPGTVYNSPLHF. CDR3 sequence (DNA): TGTGCCAGCAGGCAAGGGGTTCCCGGGACAGTCTATAATTCACCCCTCCACTTT.

This clonotype was seen ten or more times. The chain carries TRBV2 and TRBJ2-3, with a possible D match to TRBD1 (6 bases). This CDR3 has 11 residues. CDR1 and CDR2 (germline): SNHLY, FYNNEI. V lost 8 bases and J 15 bases, leaving 18 bases between the germline ends. For the CDR3, the DNA is TGTGCCAGCGGGGAGACTGTAGGGGGATATTTT. Translated, it gives CASGETVGGYF.

This clonotype has ten or more counts. V and J are TRBV5-1 and TRBJ2-1, with D perhaps TRBD2 (6 bases). Germline V gene sequence: CDR1 SGHRS, CDR2 YFSETQ. V gave up 4 bases and J gave up 0 bases, with 26 bases separating them. The CDR3 covers 20 residues. The CDR3 coding sequence is TGCGCCAGCAGCGGGGGGAGGTTAGGTAGCGGCGACGGCTCCTACAATGAGCAGTTCTTC. Encoded protein: CASSGGRLGSGDGSYNEQFF.

The chain combines TRBV29-1 with TRBJ2-3; possible D gene TRBD1, 6 bases. V gave up 7 bases and J gave up 0 bases, with 11 bases separating them. Germline-derived CDR1 and CDR2 are SQVTM and ANQGSEA. This CDR3 region has 13 residues. Here the CDR3 reads CSGGQGSTDTQYF. CDR3 nucleotide sequence: TGCAGCGGGGGGCAGGGGAGCACAGATACGCAGTATTTT.

This clonotype was seen only a few times. The CDR3 spells CASSLGAGKWEETQYF. In nucleotides, the CDR3 is TGTGCCAGCAGCTTAGGGGCAGGGAAATGGGAAGAGACCCAGTACTTC. V gene TRBV7-2 combines with J gene TRBJ2-5; perhaps TRBD1 as D (5 bases). Trimming left V 1 base short and J 3 bases short, with 15 bases between. This CDR3 is built from 16 residues. Germline V lookup: CDR1 SGHTA, CDR2 FQGNSA.